A single sample is the source of the 20 T cell receptor beta chains below, sequenced in a study of blood T cell repertoires in COVID-19. Profiled with immunoSEQ multiplex PCR; TCRdb holds only in-frame clones, not every one. In the table there are around 260,000 clones, more than 70% of which are singletons. The sample consisted of peripheral blood. The receptors were sampled from a woman aged 45-65 years with acute or convalescent COVID-19.

The V gene is TRBV7-2, the J gene TRBJ1-6, with D tentatively TRBD1 (6 bases). V lost 3 bases to trimming and J lost 5 bases, with 11 bases between them. CDR3 size: 15 residues. Germline V gene sequence: CDR1 SGHTA, CDR2 FQGNSA. CDR3 DNA sequence: TGTGCCAGCAGCTTGACAGGACACCATAATTCACCCCTCCACTTT. It yields the protein CASSLTGHHNSPLHF.

The CDR3 loop is CASSLPEGAGRSYNEQFF. The CDR3 region has the DNA TGTGCCAGCAGCTTGCCTGAAGGAGCGGGACGCTCCTACAATGAGCAGTTCTTC. J is TRBJ2-1 and V is TRBV5-4, with 7 nucleotides matching TRBD2. CDR3 length equals 18 residues. CDR1 SGHNT and CDR2 YYREEE come from the germline V gene (reference sequence). V dropped 1 base and J dropped 0; count of bases not matched to a gene: 10.

The V gene is TRBV2, the J gene TRBJ1-2, with a possible D match to TRBD1 (6 bases). CDR3 size: 14 residues. Germline CDR1 is SNHLY and CDR2 is FYNNEI. Trimming pared 2 bases from V and 6 bases from J, leaving 13 bases between. This chain's CDR3 is CASSEPGGGHGYTF. The CDR3 coding sequence is TGTGCCAGCAGTGAACCGGGCGGGGGGCATGGCTACACCTTC. Complete variable domain (other parts from reference TRBV2 and TRBJ1-2): EPEVTQTPSHQVTQMGQEVILRCVPISNHLYFYWYRQILGQKVEFLVSFYNNEISEKSEIFDDQFSVERPDGSNFTLKIRSTKLEDSAMYFCASSEPGGGHGYTFGSGTRLTVV.

The genes are TRBV7-3 and TRBJ2-5, with D possibly TRBD1 on 6 matching bases. The CDR3 spans 15 residues. CDR1 is SGHTA and CDR2 is FQGTGA in the germline V gene. V was shortened by 5 bases and J by 5 bases, with 18 bases between the two germline ends. The CDR3 loop is CASSPSPRQVETQYF. The CDR3 DNA reads as TGTGCCAGCAGCCCCTCACCTAGACAGGTGGAGACCCAGTACTTC.

The chain is built from TRBV28 and TRBJ1-2, with D perhaps matching TRBD1 (5 bases). Per germline, CDR1 MDHEN and CDR2 SYDVKM. This CDR3 comprises 16 residues. Trimming stripped 5 bases from V and 5 bases from J, with 21 bases between. The CDR3 here is CASSPTKYSGAYGYTF. DNA for the CDR3: TGTGCCAGCAGTCCAACTAAATACAGCGGGGCATATGGCTACACCTTC.

The J gene is TRBJ1-1, the V gene TRBV2; no reliable D call. Germline-derived CDR1 and CDR2 are SNHLY and FYNNEI. The CDR3 spans 14 residues. Between the trimmed V and J ends, which lost 6 bases and 0 bases, there was a span of 11 bases. The CDR3 here is CASRAGEMNTEAFF. DNA of the CDR3: TGTGCCAGCAGGGCGGGAGAAATGAACACTGAAGCTTTCTTT.

This clone came up a few times. Other DNA variants within this sample encode the same CDR3. CDR3 DNA: TGTGCCAGCAGCTTAAACGGCAGGGGTAATGAAAAACTGTTTTTT. Residues: CASSLNGRGNEKLFF. The chain links TRBV7-3 to TRBJ1-4, with a possible D match to TRBD1 (6 bases). V lost 1 base and J 4 bases, leaving 10 bases between the germline ends. This CDR3 has 15 amino acids. The V gene's germline CDR1 is SGHTA and CDR2 FQGTGA.

The CDR3 is CASRQGDQPQHF. CDR3 nucleotides: TGTGCCAGTAGACAGGGAGATCAGCCCCAGCATTTT. This sequence joins TRBV19 and TRBJ1-5; a weak D match, TRBD1 (6 bases). V was shortened by 6 bases and J by 5 bases, with 8 bases between the two germline ends. Germline V gives CDR1 LNHDA, CDR2 SQIVND (reference sequence). The CDR3 is 12 residues long.

In its sample, this clone was seen once. The V gene is TRBV5-1, the J gene TRBJ1-2; tentative D call: TRBD1 (6 bases). Trimming took 0 bases from V and 2 from J, leaving 14 bases between them. CDR3 length: 16 residues. Germline V gene data show CDR1 as SGHRS and CDR2 as YFSETQ. CDR3 loop: CASSLEIGTRNYGYTF. The CDR3 DNA is TGCGCCAGCAGCTTGGAAATCGGGACAAGGAACTATGGCTACACCTTC.

The CDR3 sequence is CASSRYRGGETQYF. CDR3 DNA: TGTGCCAGTAGTCGCTACAGGGGAGGAGAGACCCAGTACTTC. The V and J genes are TRBV19 and TRBJ2-5, with D perhaps TRBD1 (7 bases). Between the trimmed V and J ends, which lost 5 bases and 4 bases, there was a span of 14 bases. Per the germline V gene, CDR1 is LNHDA and CDR2 is SQIVND (reference sequence). The CDR3 loop spans 14 amino acids.

This sequence joins TRBV10-2 and TRBJ1-5, with D perhaps TRBD1 (6 bases). V lost 2 bases, J lost 2 bases, and 16 bases lay in between. The germline gives CDR1 WSHSY, CDR2 SAAADI. The CDR3 spans 17 residues. The CDR3 DNA is TGCGCCAGCAGTGAGGCCAGGGGTCTGGGAGGCAATCAGCCCCAGCATTTT. Its translation is CASSEARGLGGNQPQHF.

This sequence joins TRBV6-5 and TRBJ1-4; D uncertain. The CDR3 extends over 12 amino acids. The ends were cut back, 6 bases at V and 6 bases at J, with 8 bases in the middle. Germline V gene sequence: CDR1 MNHEY, CDR2 SVGAGI. The CDR3 spells CASRESDEKLFF. The CDR3 DNA sequence: TGTGCCAGCAGGGAGAGCGATGAAAAACTGTTTTTT.

V and J are TRBV6-7 and TRBJ2-1, with 13 positions matching TRBD2. TRBV6-7 is flagged as an ORF with uncertain function. Losses at the gene ends were 6 bases for V and 4 bases for J; bases not matched to a gene: 6. This CDR3 is built from 16 residues. CDR3 bases: TGTGCCAGCAGGGAAGGGACTAGCGGGGATTACAATGAGCAGTTCTTC. This translates into CASREGTSGDYNEQFF.

This clone was detected only once. The same CDR3 also results from other DNA sequences found in this sample. This CDR3 is CASSLGQVDGYTF. The DNA of the CDR3 is TGCGCCAGCAGCTTGGGGCAGGTGGATGGCTACACCTTC. The V gene is TRBV5-1, the J gene TRBJ1-2; no definite D call. Between the trimmed V and J ends, which lost 0 bases and 6 bases, there was a span of 9 bases. CDR3 length equals 13 residues. CDR1 and CDR2 from the germline V gene are SGHRS and YFSETQ.

This clone was observed at least ten times. The rearrangement links TRBV7-9 to TRBJ1-1; TRBD1 matches 8 bases. The V gene end was trimmed by 5 bases and the J gene end by 5 bases; junction bases not matched to a gene: 7. The CDR3 is 14 residues long. Looked up from germline, CDR1 is SEHNR and CDR2 is FQNEAQ (reference sequence). The CDR3 DNA follows: TGTGCCAGCAGCCAACAGGGGGGCTATACTGAAGCTTTCTTT. This sequence encodes CASSQQGGYTEAFF.

CDR3 sequence (DNA): TGTGCCAGCAGCCAAGTTGATAGCATCACTCACGAGCAGTACTTC. Its protein product is CASSQVDSITHEQYF. The gene calls are TRBV4-2 and TRBJ2-7; no firm D call. The ends were cut back, 1 base at V and 5 bases at J, with 15 bases in the middle. The germline gives CDR1 LGHNA, CDR2 YNFKEQ. CDR3 length: 15 residues.

The V and J genes are TRBV13 and TRBJ1-2; TRBD1 aligns across 7 bases. J lost 0 bases, V lost 5 bases, and 9 bases had no gene match. Germline assignment: CDR1 PRHDT and CDR2 FYEKMQ (reference sequence). This CDR3 is built from 16 residues. This chain's CDR3 is CASSQWDRLANYGYTF. In DNA, the CDR3 is TGTGCCAGCAGCCAATGGGACAGACTAGCTAACTATGGCTACACCTTC.

This rearrangement joins TRBV9 to TRBJ2-7; no firm D call. CDR1 and CDR2 (germline): SGDLS, YYNGEE. Trimming shortened V by 0 bases and J by 5 bases, and 15 bases separated the two germline ends. CDR3 length: 15 residues. The CDR3 sequence: CASSVGPTGGDEQYF. The CDR3 coding sequence is TGTGCCAGCAGCGTAGGTCCCACTGGCGGCGACGAGCAGTACTTC.

This rearrangement joins TRBV6-5 to TRBJ1-2; D gene unclear. This CDR3 has 12 amino acids. V was shortened by 6 bases and J by 9 bases, with 14 bases between the two germline ends. CDR1 and CDR2 (germline): MNHEY, SVGAGI. The CDR3 region is CASSLESISYTF. As DNA, the CDR3 is TGTGCCAGCAGCCTCGAAAGCATTAGCTACACCTTC.

The chain joins TRBV7-2 to TRBJ1-1; TRBD1 agrees at 11 bases. CDR1 SGHTA and CDR2 FQGNSA come from the germline V gene. Unmatched junction bases numbered 4, after V lost 4 bases and J lost 6 bases. This CDR3 has 14 amino acids. CDR3 amino acids: CASSSRDRGSEAFF. CDR3 nucleotide sequence: TGTGCCAGCAGCTCCCGGGACAGGGGGTCTGAAGCTTTCTTT. Drawing the rest from reference TRBV7-2 and TRBJ1-1, the complete variable domain is GAGVSQSPSNKVTEKGKDVELRCDPISGHTALYWYRQSLGQGLEFLIYFQGNSAPDKSGLPSDRFSAERTGGSVSTLTIQRTQQEDSAVYLCASSSRDRGSEAFFGQGTRLTVV.